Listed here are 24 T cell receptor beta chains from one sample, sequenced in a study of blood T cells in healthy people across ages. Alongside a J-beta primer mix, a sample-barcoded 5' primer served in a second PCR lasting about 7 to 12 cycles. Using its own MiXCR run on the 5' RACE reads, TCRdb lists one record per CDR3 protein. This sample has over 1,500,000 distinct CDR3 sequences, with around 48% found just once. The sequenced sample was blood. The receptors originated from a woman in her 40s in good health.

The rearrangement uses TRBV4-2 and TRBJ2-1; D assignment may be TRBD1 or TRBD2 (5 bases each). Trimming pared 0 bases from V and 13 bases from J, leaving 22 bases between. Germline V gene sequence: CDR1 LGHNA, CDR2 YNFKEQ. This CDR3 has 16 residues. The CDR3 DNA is TGTGCCAGCAGCCAAGATCAAGGGGCGGGTATCGAGACCCAGTTCTTC. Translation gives CASSQDQGAGIETQFF.

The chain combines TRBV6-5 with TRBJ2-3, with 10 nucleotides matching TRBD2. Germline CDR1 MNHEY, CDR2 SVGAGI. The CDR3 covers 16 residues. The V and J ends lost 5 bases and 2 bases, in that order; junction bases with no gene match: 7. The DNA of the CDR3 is TGTGCCAGCAGTCCCCTAGCGGGGGAGTTCACAGATACGCAGTATTTT. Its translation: CASSPLAGEFTDTQYF.

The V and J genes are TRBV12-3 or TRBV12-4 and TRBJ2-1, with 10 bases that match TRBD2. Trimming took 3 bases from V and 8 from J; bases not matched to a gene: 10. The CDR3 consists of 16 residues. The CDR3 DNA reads TGTGCCAGCAGTTTTTCCGGAGCGGGGGGGCCACATGAGCAGTTCTTC. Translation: CASSFSGAGGPHEQFF.

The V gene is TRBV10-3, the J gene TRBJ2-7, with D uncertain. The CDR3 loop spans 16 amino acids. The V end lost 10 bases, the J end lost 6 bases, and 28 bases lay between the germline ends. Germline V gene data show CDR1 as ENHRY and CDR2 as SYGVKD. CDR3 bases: TGTGCCACAACCCCCTCTCTGTCATCGTGGGCCACCGAGCAGTACTTC. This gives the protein CATTPSLSSWATEQYF.

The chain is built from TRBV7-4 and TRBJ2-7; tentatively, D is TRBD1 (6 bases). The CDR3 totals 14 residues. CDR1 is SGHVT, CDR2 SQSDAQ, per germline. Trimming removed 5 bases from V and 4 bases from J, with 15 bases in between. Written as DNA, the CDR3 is TGTGCCAGCAGCCAAACAGGGATGGGTTACGAGCAGTACTTC. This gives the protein CASSQTGMGYEQYF.

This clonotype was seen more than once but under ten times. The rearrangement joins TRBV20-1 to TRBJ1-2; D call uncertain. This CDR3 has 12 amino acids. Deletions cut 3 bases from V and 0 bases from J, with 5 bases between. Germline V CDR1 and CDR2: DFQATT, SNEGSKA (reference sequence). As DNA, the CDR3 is TGCAGTGCTAGCCACCCTAACTATGGCTACACCTTC. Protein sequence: CSASHPNYGYTF.

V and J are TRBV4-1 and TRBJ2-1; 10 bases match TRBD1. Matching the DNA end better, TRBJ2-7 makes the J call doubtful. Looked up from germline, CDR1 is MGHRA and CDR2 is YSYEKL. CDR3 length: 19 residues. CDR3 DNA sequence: TGCGCCAGCAGCACGCCGGGACAGGGGATGTACAGCTCCTACAATGAGCAGTACTTC. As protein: CASSTPGQGMYSSYNEQYF.

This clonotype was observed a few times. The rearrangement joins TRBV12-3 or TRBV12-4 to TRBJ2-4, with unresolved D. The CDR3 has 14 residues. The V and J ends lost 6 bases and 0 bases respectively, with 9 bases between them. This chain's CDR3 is CASSETAAKNIQYF. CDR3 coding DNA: TGTGCCAGCAGCGAAACAGCAGCCAAAAACATTCAGTACTTC.

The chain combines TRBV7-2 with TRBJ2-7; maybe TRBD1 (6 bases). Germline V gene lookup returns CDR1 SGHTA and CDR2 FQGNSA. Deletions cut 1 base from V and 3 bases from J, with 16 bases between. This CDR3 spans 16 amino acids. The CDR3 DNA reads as TGTGCCAGCAGCTTAGTTGGGGCAGGGGCGGGCTACGAGCAGTACTTC. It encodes CASSLVGAGAGYEQYF.

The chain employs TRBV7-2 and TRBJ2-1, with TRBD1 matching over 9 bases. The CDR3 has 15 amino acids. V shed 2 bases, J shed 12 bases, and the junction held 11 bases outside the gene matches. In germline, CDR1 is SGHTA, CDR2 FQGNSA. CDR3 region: CASSLSTDRGVGQFF. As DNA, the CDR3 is TGTGCCAGCAGCTTATCAACTGACAGGGGGGTTGGGCAGTTCTTC. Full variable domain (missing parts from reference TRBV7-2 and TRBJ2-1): GAGVSQSPSNKVTEKGKDVELRCDPISGHTALYWYRQSLGQGLEFLIYFQGNSAPDKSGLPSDRFSAERTGGSVSTLTIQRTQQEDSAVYLCASSLSTDRGVGQFFGPGTRLTVL.

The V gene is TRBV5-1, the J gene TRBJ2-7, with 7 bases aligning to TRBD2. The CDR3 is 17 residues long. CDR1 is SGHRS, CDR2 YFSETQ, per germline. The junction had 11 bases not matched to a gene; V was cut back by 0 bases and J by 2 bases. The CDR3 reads CASSLGFSSGLPYEQYF. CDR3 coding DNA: TGCGCCAGCAGCTTGGGTTTTAGTAGCGGGCTTCCCTACGAGCAGTACTTC.

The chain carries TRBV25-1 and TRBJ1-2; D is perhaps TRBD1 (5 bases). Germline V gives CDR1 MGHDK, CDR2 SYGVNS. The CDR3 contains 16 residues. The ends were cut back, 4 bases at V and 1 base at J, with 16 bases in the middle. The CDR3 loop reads CASSGYLGEDNYGYTF. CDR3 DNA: TGTGCCAGCAGTGGTTATTTAGGGGAAGATAACTATGGCTACACCTTC.

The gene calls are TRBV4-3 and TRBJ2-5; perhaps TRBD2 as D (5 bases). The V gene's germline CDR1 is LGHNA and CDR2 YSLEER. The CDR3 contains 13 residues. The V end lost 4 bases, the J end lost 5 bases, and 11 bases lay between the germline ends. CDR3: CASSRLAWETQYF. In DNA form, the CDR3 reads TGCGCCAGCAGCCGTCTAGCTTGGGAGACCCAGTACTTC.

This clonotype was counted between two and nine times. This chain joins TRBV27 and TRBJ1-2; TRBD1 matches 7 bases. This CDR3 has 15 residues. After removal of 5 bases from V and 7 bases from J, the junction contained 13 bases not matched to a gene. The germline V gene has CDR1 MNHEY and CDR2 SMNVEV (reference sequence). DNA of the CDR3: TGTGCCAGCAGTCTAGAGGGGGCGAGGGGACGTGGCTACACCTTC. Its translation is CASSLEGARGRGYTF.

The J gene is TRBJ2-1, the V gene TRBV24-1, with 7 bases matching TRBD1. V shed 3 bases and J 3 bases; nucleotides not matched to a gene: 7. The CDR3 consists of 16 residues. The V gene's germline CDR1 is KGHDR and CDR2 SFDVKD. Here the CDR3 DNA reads TGTGCCACCAGTGATCCCGACAGGGATGGCTACAATGAGCAGTTCTTC. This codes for CATSDPDRDGYNEQFF.

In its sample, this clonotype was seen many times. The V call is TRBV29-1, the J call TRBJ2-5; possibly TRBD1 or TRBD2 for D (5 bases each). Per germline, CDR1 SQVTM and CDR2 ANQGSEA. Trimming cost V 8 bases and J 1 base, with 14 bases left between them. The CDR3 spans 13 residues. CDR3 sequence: CSITGTAQETQYF. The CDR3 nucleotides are TGCAGCATAACGGGGACGGCCCAAGAGACCCAGTACTTC.

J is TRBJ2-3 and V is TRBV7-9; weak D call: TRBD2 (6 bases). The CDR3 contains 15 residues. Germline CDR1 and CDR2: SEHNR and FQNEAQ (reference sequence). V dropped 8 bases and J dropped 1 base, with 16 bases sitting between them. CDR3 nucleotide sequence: TGTGCCAGCGGAGGATGGGCGGGACGCACAGATACGCAGTATTTT. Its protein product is CASGGWAGRTDTQYF. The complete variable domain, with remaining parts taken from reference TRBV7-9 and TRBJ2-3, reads DTGVSQNPRHKITKRGQNVTFRCDPISEHNRLYWYRQTLGQGPEFLTYFQNEAQLEKSRLLSDRFSAERPKGSFSTLEIQRTEQGDSAMYLCASGGWAGRTDTQYFGPGTRLTVL.

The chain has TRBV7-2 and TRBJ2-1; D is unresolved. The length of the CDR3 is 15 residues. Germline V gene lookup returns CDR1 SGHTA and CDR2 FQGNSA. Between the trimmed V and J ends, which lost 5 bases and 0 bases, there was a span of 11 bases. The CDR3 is CASSPEKSSYNEQFF. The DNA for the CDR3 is TGTGCCAGCAGCCCGGAAAAAAGCTCCTACAATGAGCAGTTCTTC.

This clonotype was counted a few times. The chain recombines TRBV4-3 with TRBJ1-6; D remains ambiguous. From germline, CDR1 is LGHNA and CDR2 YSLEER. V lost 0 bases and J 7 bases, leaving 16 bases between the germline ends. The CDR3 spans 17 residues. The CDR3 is CASSQDFLGLSNSPLHF. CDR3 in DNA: TGCGCCAGCAGCCAAGATTTCCTCGGACTGTCGAATTCACCCCTCCACTTT.

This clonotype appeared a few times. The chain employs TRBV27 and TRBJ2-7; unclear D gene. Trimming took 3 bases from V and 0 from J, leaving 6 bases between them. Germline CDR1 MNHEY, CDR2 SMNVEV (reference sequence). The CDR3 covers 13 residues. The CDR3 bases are TGTGCCAGCAGTTTCACCCACTCCTACGAGCAGTACTTC. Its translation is CASSFTHSYEQYF.

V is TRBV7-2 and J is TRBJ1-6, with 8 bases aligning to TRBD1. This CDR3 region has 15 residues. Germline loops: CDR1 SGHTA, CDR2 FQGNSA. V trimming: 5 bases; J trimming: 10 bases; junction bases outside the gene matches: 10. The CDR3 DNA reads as TGTGCCAGCAGCCCCCGACAGGGGAAGCAATCACCCCTCCACTTT. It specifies CASSPRQGKQSPLHF.

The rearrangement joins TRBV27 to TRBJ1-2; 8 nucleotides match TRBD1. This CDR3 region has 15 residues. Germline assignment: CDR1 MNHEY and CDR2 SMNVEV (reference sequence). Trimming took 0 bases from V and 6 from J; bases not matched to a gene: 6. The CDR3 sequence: CASSLSGQGANGYTF. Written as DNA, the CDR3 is TGTGCCAGCAGTTTATCGGGGCAGGGGGCTAATGGCTACACCTTC.

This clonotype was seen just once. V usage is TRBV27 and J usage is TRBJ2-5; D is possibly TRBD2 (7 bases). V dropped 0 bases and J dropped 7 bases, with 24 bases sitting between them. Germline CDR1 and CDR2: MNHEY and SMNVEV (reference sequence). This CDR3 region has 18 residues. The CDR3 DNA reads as TGTGCCAGCAGTTTATCGAATGGGGGGGGCCCTTCTGAAGTGACCCAGTACTTC. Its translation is CASSLSNGGGPSEVTQYF.

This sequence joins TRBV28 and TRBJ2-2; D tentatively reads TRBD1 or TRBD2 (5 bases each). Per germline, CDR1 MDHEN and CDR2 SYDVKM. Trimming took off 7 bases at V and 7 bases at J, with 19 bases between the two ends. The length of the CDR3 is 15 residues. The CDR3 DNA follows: TGTGCCAGCACCATCCATGGGGGAATGGGCGGGGAGCTGTTTTTT. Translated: CASTIHGGMGGELFF.